This T cell receptor beta chain is drawn from a study of OX40 agonist ivuxolimab in advanced cancers. Study-wide context: While on treatment, patients had intravenous ivuxolimab at 0.01 to 10 mg/kg every 2 weeks. Those treated in dose escalation had hepatocellular carcinoma, melanoma, renal cell cancer or head and neck cancer.

As to this clone: Its cognate antigen is unknown.

TCRdb keeps only in-frame clones here, not all; method: immunoSEQ multiplex PCR. The sample consists of some 80,000 clones, about 93% of them appearing once. Overall study findings and caveats: At 0.1 to 3.0 mg/kg, CD4+ and CD8+ blood T cells expanded clonally by week 6.

CDR1 is MNHNY, CDR2 SVGAGI, per germline (reference sequence). Trimming took off 4 bases at V and 8 bases at J, with 23 bases between the two ends. This CDR3 contains 16 residues. This material consisted of CD4+ or CD8+ T cells sorted from blood, taken in a trial of the OX40 agonist ivuxolimab. This TCR was sampled from an adult with an advanced solid tumor such as melanoma, head and neck, liver or kidney cancer. The V and J genes are TRBV6-6 and TRBJ1-2; D gene unclear. The CDR3 DNA reads as TGTGCCAGCAGTTCCTTCGACACTATTTCGTTGGGAGGCTACACCTTC. Amino acid sequence: CASSSFDTISLGGYTF.